This is a list of T cell receptor beta chains from one sample in a study of T cells after yellow fever vaccination. TCRdb re-called the 5' RACE reads with MiXCR, one entry per CDR3 protein. The repertoire has hundreds of thousands of distinct CDR3 sequences, 12% of them found once; the top ten carry 15%. The starting material was PBMCs, obtained on the day of the yellow fever booster vaccination. These receptors came from a man aged 25-45 years who received the YFV17D yellow fever vaccine. The conserved cysteine and the conserved F or W are not part of the CDR3 here.

V gene	J gene	CDR3 length	CDR3 protein
TRBV7-2	TRBJ2-3	13	ASSFQGQGVDTQY
TRBV5-5	TRBJ2-3	15	ASSFFLISGSTDTQY
TRBV12-3/TRBV12-4	TRBJ2-7	12	ASSPGGQLGEQY
TRBV20-1	TRBJ2-7	10	SLSSGRYEQY
TRBV6-5	TRBJ1-1	14	ASSYSRGYRGTEAF
TRBV10-3	TRBJ2-7	12	AITGGPLSREQY
TRBV5-6	TRBJ2-7	12	ASRPTSGSYEQY
TRBV4-1	TRBJ2-5	14	ASSQARGAGQETQY
TRBV7-8	TRBJ2-6	12	ASVGASGANVLT
TRBV5-1	TRBJ2-2	10	ASSLAARELF
TRBV20-1	TRBJ2-5	13	SARDLGGSVETQY
TRBV3-1	TRBJ2-7	13	ASSQVNGWGYEQY
TRBV10-3	TRBJ2-1	10	AISGTRSEQF
TRBV6-1	TRBJ2-7	14	ASRTRWGAVGSEQY
TRBV20-1	TRBJ2-1	11	SAASPGYNEQF
TRBV28	TRBJ2-1	12	ASSVGGANYEQF
TRBV7-2	TRBJ2-1	14	ASSLGAGRGYNEQF
TRBV9	TRBJ2-2	12	ASSVRSDTGELF
TRBV20-1	TRBJ2-3	13	SATRDQPPTDTQY
TRBV6-2/TRBV6-3	TRBJ2-1	10	ASSSTWIEQF
TRBV29-1	TRBJ1-1	10	SAPAQGTEAF
TRBV5-1	TRBJ2-3	12	ASSPLDGTDTQY
TRBV6-2/TRBV6-3	TRBJ2-1	15	ASQQPAGLAAVCEQF
TRBV23-1	TRBJ2-7	13	ASSQGTSVTYEQY
TRBV19	TRBJ2-7	15	ASSTNPQRGPTYEQY
TRBV20-1	TRBJ2-4	13	SAWWGGLAKNIQY
TRBV7-9	TRBJ2-2	15	ASSPTGTSGRGGELF
TRBV20-1	TRBJ2-5	12	SARDTHNLGAQY
TRBV14	TRBJ2-3	14	ASSRLEGRRTDTQY
TRBV7-9	TRBJ1-2	12	ASSPGGLNYGYT
TRBV20-1	TRBJ2-4	9	SARETVIQY
TRBV18	TRBJ2-2	13	ASSPPERRAGELF
TRBV3-1	TRBJ2-1	17	ASSARKESGLAGLNEQF
TRBV6-1	TRBJ2-2	11	ASMETDTGELF
TRBV5-1	TRBJ2-2	13	ASSLTGGLTGELF
TRBV3-1	TRBJ2-1	13	ASSHRTSDRDEQF
TRBV28	TRBJ2-7	13	ASSRQLGPPYEQY
TRBV12-3/TRBV12-4	TRBJ1-3	11	ASVATVGNTIY
TRBV15	TRBJ1-4	12	AVGRGTTNEKLF
TRBV12-3/TRBV12-4	TRBJ2-4	11	ASSFESKNIQY
TRBV5-1	TRBJ2-5	14	ASSLAPGQAQETQY
TRBV30	TRBJ2-7	11	AWWPVGGHEQY
TRBV20-1	TRBJ2-4	12	SAQLQGAGNIQY
TRBV28	TRBJ1-2	11	ASSSGQVYGYT
TRBV12-3/TRBV12-4	TRBJ2-7	15	ASSPRGSGRVLYEQY
TRBV7-2	TRBJ2-7	12	ASSPTAIYYEQY
TRBV7-9	TRBJ2-3	13	ASSLGQEITDTQY
TRBV29-1	TRBJ1-1	8	SVVGFEAF
TRBV11-2	TRBJ2-7	8	ASSLSEQY
TRBV4-3	TRBJ2-3	14	ASSQDLAGGADTQY
TRBV5-1	TRBJ1-3	10	ASSSGRNTIY
TRBV7-9	TRBJ2-4	13	ASSGGQFAKNIQY
TRBV29-1	TRBJ2-1	14	SVVRGGTPARNEQF